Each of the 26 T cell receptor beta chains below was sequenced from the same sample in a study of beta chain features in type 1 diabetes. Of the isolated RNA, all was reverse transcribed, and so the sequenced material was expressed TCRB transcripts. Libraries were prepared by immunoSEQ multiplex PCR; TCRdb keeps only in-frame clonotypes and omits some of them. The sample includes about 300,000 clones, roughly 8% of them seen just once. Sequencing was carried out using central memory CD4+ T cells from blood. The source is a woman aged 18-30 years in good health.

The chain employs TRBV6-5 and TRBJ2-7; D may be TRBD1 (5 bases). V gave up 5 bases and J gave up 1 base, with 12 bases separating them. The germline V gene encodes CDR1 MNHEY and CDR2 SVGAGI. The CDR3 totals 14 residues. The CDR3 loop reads CASSDLAGSYEQYF. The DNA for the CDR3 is TGTGCCAGCAGTGACCTCGCAGGGTCCTACGAGCAGTACTTC.

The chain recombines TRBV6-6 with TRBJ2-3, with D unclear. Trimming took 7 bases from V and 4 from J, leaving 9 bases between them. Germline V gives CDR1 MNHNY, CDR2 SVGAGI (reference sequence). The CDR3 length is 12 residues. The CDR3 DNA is TGTGCCAGCAACCACAAGGCAGATACGCAGTATTTT. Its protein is CASNHKADTQYF.

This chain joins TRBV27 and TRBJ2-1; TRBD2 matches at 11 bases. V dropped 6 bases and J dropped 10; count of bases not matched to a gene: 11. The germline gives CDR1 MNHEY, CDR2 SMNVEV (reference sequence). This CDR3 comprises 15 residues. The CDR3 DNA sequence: TGTGCCAGCAGCCCGGGACTAGCGGCCTTGGGGGAGCAGTTCTTC. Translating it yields CASSPGLAALGEQFF.

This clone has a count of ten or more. CDR3 in amino acids: CATSRDMDRSYEQYV. CDR3 nucleotide sequence: TGTGCCACCAGCAGAGATATGGACAGGTCCTACGAGCAGTACGTC. The V gene is TRBV15, the J gene TRBJ2-7; the match to TRBD1 covers 7 bases. Germline V gene data show CDR1 as LNHNV and CDR2 as YYDKDF (reference sequence). V lost 0 bases and J lost 1; bases outside the gene matches: 3. The CDR3 is 15 residues long.

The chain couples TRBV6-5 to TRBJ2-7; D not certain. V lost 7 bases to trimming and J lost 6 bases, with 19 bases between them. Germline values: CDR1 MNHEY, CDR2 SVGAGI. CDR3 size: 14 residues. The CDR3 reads CASTLDSGNSEQYF. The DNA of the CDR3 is TGTGCCAGCACCCTAGACTCAGGTAACAGCGAGCAGTACTTC.

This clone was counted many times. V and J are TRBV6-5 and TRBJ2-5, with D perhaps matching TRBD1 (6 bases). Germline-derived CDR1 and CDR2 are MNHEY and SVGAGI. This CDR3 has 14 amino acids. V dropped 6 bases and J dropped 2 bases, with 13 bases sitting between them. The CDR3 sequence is CASSTGSLQETQYF. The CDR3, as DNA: TGTGCCAGCAGCACAGGGTCCCTTCAAGAGACCCAGTACTTC.

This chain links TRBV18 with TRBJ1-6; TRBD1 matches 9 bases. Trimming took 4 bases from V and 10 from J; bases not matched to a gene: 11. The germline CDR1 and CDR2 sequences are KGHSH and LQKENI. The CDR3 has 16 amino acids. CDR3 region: CASSLGQGDTRSPLHF. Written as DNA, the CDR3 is TGTGCCAGCTCACTGGGACAGGGTGATACGAGGTCACCCCTCCACTTT.

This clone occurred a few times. CDR3 sequence (DNA): TGTGCCAGCAGTTATTTAAGGGGGAGAGGCACAGATACGCAGTATTTT. It yields the protein CASSYLRGRGTDTQYF. The chain joins TRBV6-6 to TRBJ2-3; D might be TRBD1 (6 bases). The V and J ends lost 3 bases and 1 base respectively, with 14 bases between them. Germline-derived CDR1 and CDR2 are MNHNY and SVGAGI (reference sequence). This CDR3 comprises 16 residues.

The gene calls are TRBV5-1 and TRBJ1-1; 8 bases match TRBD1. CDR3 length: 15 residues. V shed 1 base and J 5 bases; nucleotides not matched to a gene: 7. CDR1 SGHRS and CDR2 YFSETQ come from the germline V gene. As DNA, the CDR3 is TGCGCCAGCAGCTTGAATGGACAGGGAGAGACTGAAGCTTTCTTT. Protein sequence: CASSLNGQGETEAFF.

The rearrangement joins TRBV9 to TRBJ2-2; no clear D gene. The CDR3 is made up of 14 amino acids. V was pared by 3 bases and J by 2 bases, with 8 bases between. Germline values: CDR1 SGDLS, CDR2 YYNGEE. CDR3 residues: CASSDRSNTGELFF. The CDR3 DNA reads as TGTGCCAGCAGCGACCGGAGCAACACCGGGGAGCTGTTTTTT.

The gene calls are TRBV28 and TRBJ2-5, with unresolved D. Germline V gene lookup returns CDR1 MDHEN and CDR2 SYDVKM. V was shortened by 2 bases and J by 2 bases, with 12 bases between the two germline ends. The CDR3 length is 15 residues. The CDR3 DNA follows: TGTGCCAGCAGTTTAATAGGACGGGTACAAGAGACCCAGTACTTC. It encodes CASSLIGRVQETQYF.

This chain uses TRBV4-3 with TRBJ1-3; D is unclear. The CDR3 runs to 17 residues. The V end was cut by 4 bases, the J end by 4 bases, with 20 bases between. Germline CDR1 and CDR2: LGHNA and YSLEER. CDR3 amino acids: CASSLGWTVASGNTIYF. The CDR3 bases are TGCGCCAGCAGCCTGGGGTGGACGGTGGCATCGGGAAACACCATATATTTT.

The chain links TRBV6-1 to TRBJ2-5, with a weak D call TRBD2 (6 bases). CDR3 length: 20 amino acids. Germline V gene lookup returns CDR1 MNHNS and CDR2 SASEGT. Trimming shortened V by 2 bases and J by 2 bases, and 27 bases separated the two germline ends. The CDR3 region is CASSERRIGRTTGDQETQYF. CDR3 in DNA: TGTGCCAGCAGTGAAAGACGTATTGGTAGGACTACCGGAGATCAAGAGACCCAGTACTTC.

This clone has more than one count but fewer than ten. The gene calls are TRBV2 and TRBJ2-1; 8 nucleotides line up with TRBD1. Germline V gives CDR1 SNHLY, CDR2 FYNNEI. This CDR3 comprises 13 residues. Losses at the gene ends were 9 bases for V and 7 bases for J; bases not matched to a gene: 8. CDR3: CARGQANVNEQFF. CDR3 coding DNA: TGTGCCAGGGGACAGGCGAATGTTAATGAGCAGTTCTTC.

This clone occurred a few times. The CDR3, as DNA: TGCGCCAGCAGCCCGTTGCGGGGGGAAAATGAAAAACTGTTTTTT. Translating it yields CASSPLRGENEKLFF. The chain couples TRBV4-1 to TRBJ1-4, with a tentative D call TRBD1 (5 bases). V lost 4 bases to trimming and J lost 5 bases, with 14 bases between them. This CDR3 contains 15 residues. CDR1 MGHRA and CDR2 YSYEKL come from the germline V gene.

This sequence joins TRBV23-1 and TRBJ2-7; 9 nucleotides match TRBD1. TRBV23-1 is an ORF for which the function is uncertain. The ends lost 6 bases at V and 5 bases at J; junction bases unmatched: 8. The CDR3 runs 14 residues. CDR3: CASSRPTGGNEQYV. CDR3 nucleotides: TGCGCCAGCAGCCGCCCAACAGGGGGCAACGAGCAGTACGTC.

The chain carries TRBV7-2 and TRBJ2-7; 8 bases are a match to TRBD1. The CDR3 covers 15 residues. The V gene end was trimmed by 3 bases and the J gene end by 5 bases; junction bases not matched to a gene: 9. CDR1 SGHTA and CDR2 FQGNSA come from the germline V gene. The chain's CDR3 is CASSFLRTGNDEQYF. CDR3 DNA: TGTGCCAGCAGCTTCCTTCGGACAGGGAACGACGAGCAGTACTTC.

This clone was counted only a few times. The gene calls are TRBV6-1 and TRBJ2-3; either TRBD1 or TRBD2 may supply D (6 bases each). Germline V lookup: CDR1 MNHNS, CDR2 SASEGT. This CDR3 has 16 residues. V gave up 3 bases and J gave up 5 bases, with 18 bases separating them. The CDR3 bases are TGTGCCAGCAGTGATAACCCGGGGGCTCCGGGAGATACGCAGTATTTT. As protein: CASSDNPGAPGDTQYF.

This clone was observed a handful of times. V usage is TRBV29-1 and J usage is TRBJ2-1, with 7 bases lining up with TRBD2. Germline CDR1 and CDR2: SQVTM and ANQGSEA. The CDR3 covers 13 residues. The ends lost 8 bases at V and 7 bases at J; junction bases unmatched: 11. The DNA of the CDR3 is TGCAGCACAAAAGAGACTAGCATTAATGAGCAGTTCTTC. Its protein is CSTKETSINEQFF.

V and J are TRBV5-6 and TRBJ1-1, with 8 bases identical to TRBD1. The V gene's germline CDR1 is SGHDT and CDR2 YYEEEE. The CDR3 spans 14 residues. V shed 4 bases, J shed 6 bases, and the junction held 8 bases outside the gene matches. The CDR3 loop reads CASSLFDRGSEAFF. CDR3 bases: TGTGCCAGCAGCCTGTTCGACAGGGGATCTGAAGCTTTCTTT.

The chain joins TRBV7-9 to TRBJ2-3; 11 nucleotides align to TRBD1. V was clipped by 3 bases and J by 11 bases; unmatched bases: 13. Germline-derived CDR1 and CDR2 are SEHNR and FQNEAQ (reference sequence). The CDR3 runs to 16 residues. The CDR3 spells CASSLGTGGPAEGQYF. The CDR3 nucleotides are TGTGCCAGCAGCTTGGGGACAGGGGGTCCCGCCGAGGGGCAGTATTTT.

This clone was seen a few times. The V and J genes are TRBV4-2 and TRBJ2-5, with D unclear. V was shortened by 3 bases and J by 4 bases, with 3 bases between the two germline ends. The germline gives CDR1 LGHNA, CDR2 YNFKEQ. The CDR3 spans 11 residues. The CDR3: CASSQTETQYF. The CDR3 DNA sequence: TGTGCCAGCAGCCAGACAGAGACCCAGTACTTC.

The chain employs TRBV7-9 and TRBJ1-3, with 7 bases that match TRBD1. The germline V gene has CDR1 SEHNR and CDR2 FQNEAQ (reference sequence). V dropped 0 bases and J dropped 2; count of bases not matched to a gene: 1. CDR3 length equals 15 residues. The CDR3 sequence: CASSLAGGAGNTIYF. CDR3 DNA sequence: TGTGCCAGCAGCTTAGCAGGGGGCGCTGGAAACACCATATATTTT. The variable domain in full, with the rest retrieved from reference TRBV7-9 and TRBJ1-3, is DTGVSQNPRHKITKRGQNVTFRCDPISEHNRLYWYRQTLGQGPEFLTYFQNEAQLEKSRLLSDRFSAERPKGSFSTLEIQRTEQGDSAMYLCASSLAGGAGNTIYFGEGSWLTVV.

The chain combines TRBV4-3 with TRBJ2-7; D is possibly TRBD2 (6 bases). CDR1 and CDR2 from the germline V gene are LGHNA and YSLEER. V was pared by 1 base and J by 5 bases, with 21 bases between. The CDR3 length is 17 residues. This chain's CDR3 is CASSQGFASGSSDEQYF. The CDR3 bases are TGCGCCAGCAGCCAAGGTTTCGCGAGCGGGTCTTCAGACGAGCAGTACTTC.

The CDR3, as DNA: TGCGCCAGCAGCTTGGGACAGGGTTACTATGGCTACACCTTC. This codes for CASSLGQGYYGYTF. This chain links TRBV5-1 with TRBJ1-2; TRBD1 agrees at 7 bases. From germline, CDR1 is SGHRS and CDR2 YFSETQ. This CDR3 contains 14 residues. V gave up 0 bases and J gave up 3 bases; unmatched junction bases: 2.

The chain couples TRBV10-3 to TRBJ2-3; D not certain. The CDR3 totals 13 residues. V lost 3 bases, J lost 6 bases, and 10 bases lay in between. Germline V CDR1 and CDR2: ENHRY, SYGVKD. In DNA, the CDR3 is TGTGCCATCAGTGAAGGGCCCACTGATACGCAGTATTTT. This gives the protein CAISEGPTDTQYF.